What follows describes a single TCR beta chain. The data derive from a study of blood T cell repertoires in COVID-19. The V gene's germline CDR1 is MNHEY and CDR2 SVGEGT. Trimming cost V 4 bases and J 0 bases, with 7 bases left between them. CDR3 length equals 14 residues. Clones were read by immunoSEQ multiplex PCR, and TCRdb kept only the in-frame ones, dropping some. Seen here are under 300,000 clones, 70% to 85% observed once, and the top ten hold approximately 16%. The chain couples TRBV6-2 or TRBV6-3 to TRBJ1-3; D is ambiguous. The sequenced sample consisted of PBMCs or T cells enriched from blood (not recorded which). This receptor was identified in a man in his forties who had recovered from COVID-19. CDR3 sequence reads: CASSSPGSGNTIYF. The CDR3 coding sequence is TGTGCCAGCAGTTCACCAGGCTCTGGAAACACCATATATTTT.